This T cell receptor beta chain stems from a study of T-cell reconstitution after alpha-beta-depleted transplantation in children. Study-wide results and caveats: After transplant, at about two months, alpha-beta T cells were reportedly derived from several hundred expanded graft clones. Surviving recipient T cells and thymic progenitors underlay high day-60 TCRbeta diversity in some patients.

V gave up 5 bases and J gave up 6 bases; unmatched junction bases: 14. The CDR3 totals 17 residues. The germline gives CDR1 MRHNA, CDR2 SNTAGT. As for this clonotype: Its antigen is currently unknown.

Unique molecular identifiers tagged the TCRbeta library. TCRdb re-called the PCR reads through MiXCR, storing one row per CDR3 protein. The data contain 600,000 or so distinct CDR3 sequences, 20% to 25% of them seen just once; the ten biggest clones take up 13% to 15%. Sample: PBMCs, mostly from graft donor cells, taken 360 days after TCRalphabeta/CD19-depleted stem cell transplant. The sequence derives from a boy under three years old who had a stem cell transplant for acute myeloid leukemia, so the T cells may come from the graft donor. This chain joins TRBV6-4 and TRBJ2-1; 9 bases agree with TRBD1. CDR3 bases: TGTGCCAGCAGTTCCGGTCCGGGACAGGGCGGCTTCAATGAGCAGTTCTTC. Translating gives CASSSGPGQGGFNEQFF.